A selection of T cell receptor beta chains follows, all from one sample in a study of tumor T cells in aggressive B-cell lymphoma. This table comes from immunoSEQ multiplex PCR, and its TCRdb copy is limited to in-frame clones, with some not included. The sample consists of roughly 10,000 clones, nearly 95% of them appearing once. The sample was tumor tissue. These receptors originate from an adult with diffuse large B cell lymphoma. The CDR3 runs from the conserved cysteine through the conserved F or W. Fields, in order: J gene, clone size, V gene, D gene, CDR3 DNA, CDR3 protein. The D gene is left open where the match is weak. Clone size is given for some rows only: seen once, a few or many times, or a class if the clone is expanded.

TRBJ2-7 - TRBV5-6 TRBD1 TGTGCCAGCAGCTTGGTCCAGGGGGCACCCTACGAGCAGTACTTC CASSLVQGAPYEQYF
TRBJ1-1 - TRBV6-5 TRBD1 TGTGCCGGTCACAGGGGGACCGCTGAAGCTTTCTTT CAGHRGTAEAFF
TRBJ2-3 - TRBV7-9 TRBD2 TGTGCCAGCAGCTTAGGGGGAGGGCGGGCAGATACGCAGTATTTT CASSLGGGRADTQYF
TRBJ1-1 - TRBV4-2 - TGTGCCAGCAGCCAAGCCGAGATGAACACTGAAGCTTTCTTT CASSQAEMNTEAFF
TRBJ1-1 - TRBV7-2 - TGTGCCAGCAGGACAAGGATTTTGGCTGAAGCTTTCTTT CASRTRILAEAFF
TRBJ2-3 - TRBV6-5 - TGTGCCAGCGGGCGAGATACGCAGTATTTT CASGRDTQYF
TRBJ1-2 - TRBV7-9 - TGTGCCAGCAGCAAAATTTCAGGGCCAGATGGCTACACCTTC CASSKISGPDGYTF
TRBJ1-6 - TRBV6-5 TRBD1 TGTGCCAGCAGTATGACAGGGCGATTACCCCTCCACTTT CASSMTGRLPLHF
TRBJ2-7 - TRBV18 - TGTGCCAGCTCACCACCCGCAGACTCCTACGAGCAGTACTTC CASSPPADSYEQYF
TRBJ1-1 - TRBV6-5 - TGTGCCAGCAGTTACGGCGGGGAGGGGAACACTGAAGCTTTCTTT CASSYGGEGNTEAFF
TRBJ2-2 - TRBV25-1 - TGTGCCAGCAGTGAATTGGCCGCCGGGGGCACCGGGGAGCTGTTTTTT CASSELAAGGTGELFF
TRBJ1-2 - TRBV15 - TGTGCCACCAGCAGAGATTTGGGCTGGGAGGTAGCAGTCGCCGAAGTCGGCTATGGCTACACCTTC CATSRDLGWEVAVAEVGYGYTF
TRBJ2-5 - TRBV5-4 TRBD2 TGTGCCAGCTACCCGGGACTAGCGGGATTAGAGACCCAGTACTTC CASYPGLAGLETQYF
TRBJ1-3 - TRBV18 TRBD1 TGTGCCAGCTCACCCTTAGGGGGCCTCTCTGGAAACACCATATATTTT CASSPLGGLSGNTIYF
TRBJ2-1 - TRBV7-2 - TGTGCCAGCAGCTTAGTGTCACCGATACCGTCACGGGAGCAGTTCTTC CASSLVSPIPSREQFF
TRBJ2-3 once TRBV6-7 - TGTGCCAGGTACGAGCACCCAGATACGCAGTATTTT CARYEHPDTQYF
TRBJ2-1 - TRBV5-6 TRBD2 TGTGCCAGCAGCTGGGACTATAACAATGAGCAGTTCTTC CASSWDYNNEQFF
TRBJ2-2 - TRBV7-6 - TGTGCCAGCAGCTTAGCGTGGGGCAGGAACACCGGGGAGCTGTTTTTT CASSLAWGRNTGELFF
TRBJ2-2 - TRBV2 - TGTGCCAGCAGTGAGCCAGCCGGGGAGCTGTTTTTT CASSEPAGELFF
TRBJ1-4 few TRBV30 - TGTGCCTGGAGTCCCCACTCGGAAAAACTGTTTTTT CAWSPHSEKLFF
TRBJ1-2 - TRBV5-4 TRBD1 TGTGCCACCCACGCCGCACAGGGGGCTAACTATGGCTACACCTTC CATHAAQGANYGYTF
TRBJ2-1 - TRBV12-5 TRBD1 TGTGCTAGTACGGGACAGGGCATCTACAATGAGCAGTTCTTC CASTGQGIYNEQFF
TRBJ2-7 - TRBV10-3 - TGTGCCATCAAGGAGACAGGTGCCTACGAGCAGTACTTC CAIKETGAYEQYF
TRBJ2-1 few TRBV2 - TGTGCCAGCAGTGTGGACATTTACTCCTACAATGAGCAGTTCTTC CASSVDIYSYNEQFF
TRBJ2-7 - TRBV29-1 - TGCAGCGTTGCACAGGGCCACGAGCAGTACTTC CSVAQGHEQYF
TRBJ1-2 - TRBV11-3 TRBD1 TGTGCCAGCAGCCCCCTTGGGACAGGGTGGGGCTATGGCTACACCTTC CASSPLGTGWGYGYTF
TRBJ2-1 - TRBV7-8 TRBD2 TGTGCCAGCAGCCGACGTAGCGGGACCCAATACAATGAGCAGTTCTTC CASSRRSGTQYNEQFF
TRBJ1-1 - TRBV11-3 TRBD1 TGTGCCAGCAGCCCCAGAGGACAGGACACTGAAGCTTTCTTT CASSPRGQDTEAFF
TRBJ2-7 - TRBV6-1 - TGTGCCAGCGGATTACAGGGTGCGTACGAGCAGTACTTC CASGLQGAYEQYF
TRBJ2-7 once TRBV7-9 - TGTGCCAGCAGCTTCCCGGGGTCCTACGAGCAGTACTTC CASSFPGSYEQYF
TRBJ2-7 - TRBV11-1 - TGTGCCAGCAGCTTCGACTTAGGATCCTACGAGCAGTACTTC CASSFDLGSYEQYF
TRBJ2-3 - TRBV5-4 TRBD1 TGTGCCAGCAGGCAGACAGGGTCAGATACGCAGTATTTT CASRQTGSDTQYF
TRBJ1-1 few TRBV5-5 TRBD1 TGTGCCAGCAGCTTGATGGGGACAGGTGGCACTGAAGCTTTCTTT CASSLMGTGGTEAFF
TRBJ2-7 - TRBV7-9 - TGTGCCAGCAGCCTCAGGACGGACGGGGTCGAGCAGTACTTC CASSLRTDGVEQYF
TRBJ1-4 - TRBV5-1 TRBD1 TGCGCCAGCAGCTCTATGACAGGGACTAATGAAAAACTGTTTTTT CASSSMTGTNEKLFF
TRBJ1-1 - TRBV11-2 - TGTGCCAGCAGCTTAGCCACTTGGGCCCTCGTCAACACTGAAGCTTTCTTT CASSLATWALVNTEAFF
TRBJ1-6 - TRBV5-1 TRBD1 TGCGCCAGCAGCGCAGGAACGACAGGGGAGAATTCACCCCTCCACTTT CASSAGTTGENSPLHF
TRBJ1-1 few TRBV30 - TGTGCCTGGACGGGGTTAGATGAAGCTTTCTTT CAWTGLDEAFF
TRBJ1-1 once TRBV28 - TGTGCCAGCAGTTTAAGCAGGGGCACTGAAGCTTTCTTT CASSLSRGTEAFF
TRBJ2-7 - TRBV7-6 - TGTGCCAGCAGCTACGGAGATAAGCAGTACTTC CASSYGDKQYF
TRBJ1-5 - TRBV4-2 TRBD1 TGTGCCAGCAGCTGGGACAGGTCTAGCAATCAGCCCCAGCATTTT CASSWDRSSNQPQHF
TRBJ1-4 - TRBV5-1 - TGCGCCAGCAGTTCTGGGACAACAGGTGAAAAACTGTTTTTT CASSSGTTGEKLFF
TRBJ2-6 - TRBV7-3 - TGTGCCAGCAGCTTGAGCTCTGGGGCCAACGTCCTGACTTTC CASSLSSGANVLTF
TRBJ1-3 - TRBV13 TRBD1 TGTGCCAGCAGCTTCCCCGGGACAGGGGATTTTGGAAACACCATATATTTT CASSFPGTGDFGNTIYF